This TCR beta chain was sequenced in a study of response to subunit inactivated influenza vaccine. Study-level points and caveats: The authors offered the suggestion that each seasonal influenza vaccination recruits few new T cells.

TCRdb analysed the RT-PCR reads with MiXCR anew, one entry per CDR3 protein. The sample has about 180,000 distinct CDR3 sequences, about 11% seen once; the top ten hold approximately 35%. V was trimmed by 0 bases and J by 5 bases, leaving 4 bases between them. CDR1 LGHNA and CDR2 YNFKEQ come from the germline V gene. This CDR3 has 13 residues. About this clonotype: The antigen remains undetermined.

This receptor was taken from a man aged 50 to 69 who received an inactivated influenza vaccine. The chain links TRBV4-2 to TRBJ1-4; the D is unclear. Source: CD8+ T cells sorted from PBMCs, taken roughly 24 months after vaccination. CDR3 residues: CASSQDGNEKLFF. The CDR3 DNA sequence: TGTGCCAGCAGCCAAGACGGGAATGAAAAACTGTTTTTT.